The present T cell receptor beta chain was sequenced within a study of shared clonotypes between healthy human individuals. Whole-study context: Each donor's CD8 memory used one plate, CD8 naive two, each CD4 subset three.

Sorted-subset replicate PCR reactions contained 200 to 250 ng DNA, corresponding to some 28,000 T cell genomes. Data came from immunoSEQ multiplex PCR; TCRdb stores just in-frame clones and leaves some out. The sample includes about 580,000 clones, more than 95% of them seen just once. As defined, naive CD8 cells were CD45RO-negative and positively selected for CCR7, with terminally differentiated effector memory CD45RA+ cells excluded. Regarding the study as a whole: A reduction in generation probabilities was seen for non-shared clonotypes relative to those shared by all four donors. Sequencing depth was expected to affect clonotype sharing among donors.

For this clone: Antigen: not known.

CDR1 is SNHLY, CDR2 FYNNEI, per germline. J gave up 5 bases and V 10 bases, and 8 bases lay outside the gene matches. The CDR3 has 12 residues. V gene TRBV2 combines with J gene TRBJ2-7; 7 positions agree with TRBD1. Sequencing was performed on naive CD8+ T cells sorted from blood. The clonotype originates from a man aged 25 to 40 in good health. The CDR3 here is CATRTGGDEQYF. CDR3 in DNA: TGTGCCACCAGGACAGGTGGTGACGAGCAGTACTTC.